These 16 T cell receptor beta chains originate from one sample sequenced in a study of T cells in women clearing cervical HPV infection. Assay: immunoSEQ multiplex PCR; the TCRdb copy retains only in-frame clones and omits some. The listing contains about 48,000 clones. Source material: blood buffy coat. The receptors were gathered from a woman aged 18 to 69 with a cervical HPV16 infection that either progressed to CIN3+ or cleared (not recorded which).

A word on this clone: The read ends 3 residues early relative to the CDR3; the germline J gene fills the gap. The chain combines TRBV5-1 with TRBJ2-3; a possible D gene is TRBD1 (6 bases). This CDR3 is 14 amino acids long. V was shortened by 0 bases and J by 2 bases, with 7 bases between the two germline ends. Germline CDR1 SGHRS, CDR2 YFSETQ. The sequenced part of the CDR3 DNA is TGCGCCAGCAGCTTGGGGGGGCACACAGATACG. The encoded protein is CASSLGGHTDT. The whole CDR3 reads CASSLGGHTDTQYF.

Comments on this clone: The read finishes 3 residues shy of the CDR3 end, and the germline J gene is used to complete it. V gene TRBV7-8 combines with J gene TRBJ2-1, with D perhaps matching TRBD1 (5 bases). Germline CDR1 is SGHVS and CDR2 is FQNEAQ. Trimming took 5 bases from V and 2 from J, leaving 13 bases between them. The CDR3 loop spans 15 amino acids. Incomplete CDR3 DNA: TGTGCCAGCAGCCCCCCAGGGTTGGCCTACAATGAG. Amino acid sequence: CASSPPGLAYNE. Given in full, the CDR3 is CASSPPGLAYNEQFF.

For this clone: The CDR3 goes on 3 residues after the read ends, and that part is filled in from the germline J gene. J is TRBJ2-5 and V is TRBV28; a weak D match, TRBD2 (7 bases). Per the germline V gene, CDR1 is MDHEN and CDR2 is SYDVKM. This CDR3 spans 16 amino acids. V was cut by 2 bases and J by 1 base, with 14 bases left in between. The covered CDR3 bases are TGTGCCAGCAGTTTAAATGAGGGGGGGTTCCAAGAGACC. Translating gives CASSLNEGGFQET. The entire CDR3 protein is CASSLNEGGFQETQYF.

About this clone: The read is 3 residues too short to cover the CDR3 end, so that end is filled in from the germline J gene. This sequence joins TRBV19 and TRBJ1-5; 10 bases match TRBD1. The CDR3 runs 15 residues. V dropped 6 bases and J dropped 5; count of bases not matched to a gene: 7. CDR1 is LNHDA and CDR2 is SQIVND in the germline V gene (reference sequence). The CDR3 loop is CASRSGTGVDQPQHF. Partial CDR3 DNA: TGTGCCAGTAGGTCCGGGACAGGGGTCGATCAGCCC.

Note on this clone: The CDR3 end is not reached by the read, which stops 3 residues before it; the germline J gene fills it in. V gene TRBV10-3 combines with J gene TRBJ2-7, with TRBD1 as a possible D gene (5 bases). Germline lookup yields CDR1 ENHRY and CDR2 SYGVKD. CDR3 length: 14 residues. Deletions cut 6 bases from V and 2 bases from J, with 14 bases between. CDR3 loop: CAIRGAALTYEQYF. The DNA read from the CDR3 is TGTGCCATCAGAGGGGCCGCCCTGACCTACGAG.

Notes on this clone: Coverage ceases 3 residues before the CDR3 finishes, and the germline J gene fills in the end. This chain links TRBV7-9 with TRBJ2-7; D unresolved. The germline CDR1 and CDR2 sequences are SEHNR and FQNEAQ (reference sequence). The CDR3 contains 14 residues. The V and J ends lost 0 bases and 3 bases respectively, with 9 bases between them. The covered CDR3 bases are TGTGCCAGCAGCTTAGCGGGCAGCTTCTACGAG. This sequence encodes CASSLAGSFYE. The whole CDR3 is CASSLAGSFYEQYF.

About this clone: The read gets to within 3 residues of the CDR3 end, and the germline J gene fills in the rest. This rearrangement joins TRBV7-9 to TRBJ1-1, with TRBD1 identical over 9 bases. The germline gives CDR1 SEHNR, CDR2 FQNEAQ (reference sequence). Germline trimming cut 5 bases from V and 3 bases from J; bases unmatched to any gene: 4. This CDR3 region has 14 residues. The CDR3 spells CASSLRQGDTEAFF. The part of the CDR3 DNA that was read is TGTGCCAGCAGCCTTCGACAGGGGGACACTGAA.

On this clone itself: The read stops 3 residues short of the end of the CDR3; the missing end is completed from the germline J gene. The chain is built from TRBV7-6 and TRBJ1-6; the D gene is possibly TRBD1 (5 bases). The CDR3 totals 15 residues. Trimming cost V 4 bases and J 5 bases, with 12 bases left between them. Germline CDR1 reads SGHVS; CDR2 reads FNYEAQ. The CDR3 bases that were read are TGTGCCAGCAGCTCCTCACAGGCGCATAATTCACCC. Its protein is CASSSSQAHNSP. The complete CDR3 sequence is CASSSSQAHNSPLHF.

With respect to this clone: The read is 3 residues too short to cover the CDR3 end, so that end is filled in from the germline J gene. The chain links TRBV19 to TRBJ1-1, with TRBD1 as a possible D gene (6 bases). This CDR3 has 14 residues. Trimming cost V 7 bases and J 1 base, with 13 bases left between them. Per germline, CDR1 LNHDA and CDR2 SQIVND (reference sequence). This CDR3 reads CASNSRGGNTEAFF. The CDR3 DNA, read in part, is TGTGCCAGTAACAGCCGAGGGGGGAACACTGAA.

Note on this clone: The read terminates 3 residues before the CDR3 end, so the remaining end is supplied by the germline J gene. V and J are TRBV18 and TRBJ2-2; possibly TRBD2 for D (5 bases). V shed 4 bases and J shed 3 bases, with 12 bases lying between them. The germline V gene has CDR1 KGHSH and CDR2 LQKENI. This CDR3 region has 15 residues. The CDR3 bases that were read are TGTGCCAGCTCACTATTTAGCGTGGACACCGGGGAG. Its translation: CASSLFSVDTGE. The full CDR3 sequence reads CASSLFSVDTGELFF. Full variable domain (missing parts from reference TRBV18 and TRBJ2-2): NAGVMQNPRHLVRRRGQEARLRCSPMKGHSHVYWYRQLPEEGLKFMVYLQKENIIDESGMPKERFSAEFPKEGPSILRIQQVVRGDSAAYFCASSLFSVDTGELFFGEGSRLTVL.

About this clone: Sequencing ends 3 residues short of the CDR3 end; the germline J gene provides the rest. This rearrangement joins TRBV18 to TRBJ1-4; D is perhaps TRBD1 (6 bases). V shed 1 base and J shed 7 bases, with 16 bases lying between them. Germline V gene lookup returns CDR1 KGHSH and CDR2 LQKENI. CDR3 length: 16 amino acids. The CDR3 spells CASSPRPQGYFEKLFF. CDR3 bases read: TGTGCCAGCTCACCACGTCCCCAGGGGTACTTTGAAAAA.

CDR3 in amino acids: CAWRRPGTPNTDTQYF. Partial CDR3 DNA: TGTGCCTGGAGGCGACCCGGGACTCCGAACACAGATACG. The V gene is TRBV30, the J gene TRBJ2-3; the D gene is possibly TRBD2 (6 bases). The read gets to within 3 residues of the CDR3 end, and the germline J gene fills in the rest. CDR1 and CDR2 (germline): GTSNPN, SVGIG (reference sequence). Between the trimmed V and J ends, which lost 3 bases and 2 bases, there was a span of 18 bases. The CDR3 runs 16 residues.

Turning to this clone: Read coverage stops 3 residues before the CDR3 terminus; the germline J gene supplies the remainder. The V and J genes are TRBV20-1 and TRBJ1-2, with D unresolved. There are 12 residues in the CDR3. V lost 8 bases to trimming and J lost 6 bases, with 16 bases between them. The germline gives CDR1 DFQATT, CDR2 SNEGSKA (reference sequence). CDR3 in amino acids: CSSSLAADGYTF. CDR3 DNA (partial): TGCAGTTCGTCTTTGGCGGCGGATGGC.

In regard to this clone: Read coverage stops 3 residues before the CDR3 terminus; the germline J gene supplies the remainder. The rearrangement links TRBV11-2 to TRBJ2-2; possibly TRBD1 for D (6 bases). From germline, CDR1 is SGHAT and CDR2 FQNNGV. The CDR3 spans 15 residues. V lost 5 bases and J lost 1, with 11 bases in between. The sequenced part of the CDR3 DNA is TGTGCCAGCAGCCCGCGACAGGTGAACACCGGGGAG. It encodes CASSPRQVNTGE. The entire CDR3 protein reads CASSPRQVNTGELFF.

As concerns this clone: Coverage ceases 3 residues before the CDR3 finishes, and the germline J gene fills in the end. The chain has TRBV11-3 and TRBJ2-7, with D hard to call. The CDR3 is 14 amino acids. In germline, CDR1 is SGHNT, CDR2 YENEEA. Trimming took off 0 bases at V and 1 base at J, with 7 bases between the two ends. The sequenced part of the CDR3 DNA is TGTGCCAGCAGCTTAGATGGCAGTTCCTACGAG. Translation gives CASSLDGSSYE. The CDR3 in full is CASSLDGSSYEQYF.

Concerning this clone itself: The read ends 3 residues shy of where the CDR3 ends; the end is completed using the germline J gene. J is TRBJ2-3 and V is TRBV5-1, with 15 bases lining up with TRBD2. The CDR3 sequence is 17 residues long. The V gene's germline CDR1 is SGHRS and CDR2 YFSETQ. Germline trimming cut 4 bases from V and 3 bases from J; bases unmatched to any gene: 6. The DNA read from the CDR3 is TGCGCCAGCAGCAGTGGACTAGCGGGGGGGCCGACAGATACG. It yields the protein CASSSGLAGGPTDT. The CDR3, in full, reads CASSSGLAGGPTDTQYF.